The 31 T cell receptor beta chains reported below all come from one sample, sequenced in a study of molecular identifiers for immune sequencing clone quantification. TCRdb itself ran the PCR reads through MiXCR, one entry per CDR3 protein. The sample yields more than 450,000 distinct CDR3 sequences, about 25% seen once. The sample taken for sequencing was naive CD8+ T cells from blood, with Jurkat cell RNA spiked in. Subset given: FACS-sorted CD8+CD4-CCR7+CD45RA+ naive T cells. These receptors all stem from a human donor in good health. Some libraries in this study had Jurkat cell RNA spiked in.

This clonotype was counted many times. This sequence joins TRBV28 and TRBJ2-7; weak D call: TRBD2 (5 bases). The CDR3 length is 13 residues. V dropped 7 bases and J dropped 4 bases, with 14 bases sitting between them. The germline V gene encodes CDR1 MDHEN and CDR2 SYDVKM. The CDR3 loop is CASNLYTGYEQYF. CDR3 in DNA: TGTGCCAGCAACCTCTATACGGGGTACGAGCAGTACTTC. Drawing the rest from reference TRBV28 and TRBJ2-7, the complete variable domain is DVKVTQSSRYLVKRTGEKVFLECVQDMDHENMFWYRQDPGLGLRLIYFSYDVKMKEKGDIPEGYSVSREKKERFSLILESASTNQTSMYLCASNLYTGYEQYFGPGTRLTVT.

This clonotype was seen ten or more times. The chain employs TRBV7-9 and TRBJ2-1; D might be TRBD1 or TRBD2, each matching 5 bases. Germline V gene data show CDR1 as SEHNR and CDR2 as FQNEAQ (reference sequence). With 4 bases removed from V and 8 bases from J, the gap between germline ends came to 9 bases. There are 12 residues in the CDR3. The CDR3 sequence: CASSWGFDEQFF. DNA for the CDR3: TGTGCCAGCAGCTGGGGGTTCGATGAGCAGTTCTTC.

This clonotype was counted between two and nine times. The J gene is TRBJ2-1, the V gene TRBV7-2, with 7 bases aligning to TRBD1. The CDR3 consists of 15 residues. Unmatched junction bases numbered 8, after V lost 1 base and J lost 8 bases. Germline assignment: CDR1 SGHTA and CDR2 FQGNSA. CDR3 DNA sequence: TGTGCCAGCAGCTTAGAGTCAGGGGGTTGGGATGAGCAGTTCTTC. Amino acids: CASSLESGGWDEQFF.

Concerning this clonotype: Just one base apart from a much larger clone, this may be a read error. The rearrangement links TRBV3-2 to TRBJ2-3. TRBV3-2 is designated a pseudogene. The CDR3 loop spans 15 amino acids. As DNA, the CDR3 is TGTGCCAGCAGCCAAGATCAGGACAGCACAGATACGCAGTATTTT. Its protein is CASSQDQDSTDTQYF.

Concerning this clonotype itself: A much larger clone is a single base away; this may be a read error. Since no conserved phenylalanine or tryptophan closes the CDR3, a read error is the likely cause. This rearrangement joins TRBV7-2 to TRBJ2-1; tentative D call: TRBD2 (5 bases). The ends were cut back, 7 bases at V and 0 bases at J, with 13 bases in the middle. The V gene's germline CDR1 is SGHTA and CDR2 FQGNSA. CDR3 length equals 15 residues. The chain's CDR3 is CASTPRGSSYNEQFL. The CDR3 nucleotides read TGTGCCAGCACCCCGCGAGGGAGCTCCTACAATGAGCAGTTCCTC.

The gene calls are TRBV7-2 and TRBJ1-5; a weak D match, TRBD1 (5 bases). CDR1 is SGHTA, CDR2 FQGNSA, per germline. The ends were cut back, 8 bases at V and 1 base at J, with 12 bases in the middle. The CDR3 length is 14 residues. The CDR3 DNA reads TGTGCCAGCTGGCGAGGGGCCAGCAATCAGCCCCAGCATTTT. This codes for CASWRGASNQPQHF. Full variable domain (missing parts from reference TRBV7-2 and TRBJ1-5): GAGVSQSPSNKVTEKGKDVELRCDPISGHTALYWYRQSLGQGLEFLIYFQGNSAPDKSGLPSDRFSAERTGGSVSTLTIQRTQQEDSAVYLCASWRGASNQPQHFGDGTRLSIL.

The sample holds many counts of this clonotype. In DNA form, the CDR3 reads TGTGCCAGCAGCCTCGGACTAGGGGGGGCCTACGAGCAGTACTTC. Encoded protein: CASSLGLGGAYEQYF. The chain employs TRBV7-2 and TRBJ2-7, with a weak D call TRBD2 (7 bases). This CDR3 comprises 15 residues. V was cut by 5 bases and J by 2 bases, with 16 bases left in between. Germline-derived CDR1 and CDR2 are SGHTA and FQGNSA.

This clonotype has a handful of counts. The CDR3 here is CASVNRESSYEQYF. CDR3 bases: TGTGCTAGTGTCAATAGGGAAAGCTCCTACGAGCAGTACTTC. The chain joins TRBV12-5 to TRBJ2-7; D is unclear. The V end was cut by 7 bases, the J end by 0 bases, with 13 bases between. The CDR3 loop spans 14 amino acids. Germline CDR1 is LGHNT and CDR2 is FRNRAP.

Concerning this clonotype: At one end the junction does not follow the germline gene, possibly because of a read error. The chain employs TRBV11-2 and TRBJ1-1; perhaps TRBD1 as D (5 bases). The germline V gene has CDR1 SGHAT and CDR2 FQNNGV. CDR3 length: 17 amino acids. The CDR3 region is CASSLPRGWPSNAEAFF. CDR3 nucleotide sequence: TGTGCCAGCAGCTTACCCCGGGGGTGGCCGTCGAACGCTGAAGCTTTCTTT.

The chain links TRBV5-6 to TRBJ2-3; the D is unclear. CDR1 is SGHDT, CDR2 YYEEEE, per germline. Trimming left V 1 base short and J 0 bases short, with 12 bases between. The CDR3 totals 16 residues. The CDR3 nucleotides read TGTGCCAGCAGCTTGTGGCGAACATCTAGCACAGATACGCAGTATTTT. Translation gives CASSLWRTSSTDTQYF. Filled out from reference TRBV5-6 and TRBJ2-3, the complete variable domain reads DAGVTQSPTHLIKTRGQQVTLRCSPKSGHDTVSWYQQALGQGPQFIFQYYEEEERQRGNFPDRFSGHQFPNYSSELNVNALLLGDSALYLCASSLWRTSSTDTQYFGPGTRLTVL.

At least ten counts were recorded for this clonotype. The chain recombines TRBV5-4 with TRBJ2-5, with 7 bases identical to TRBD2. The length of the CDR3 is 19 residues. Per germline, CDR1 SGHNT and CDR2 YYREEE (reference sequence). After removal of 4 bases from V and 5 bases from J, the junction contained 23 bases not matched to a gene. CDR3 residues: CASSKLGEAGELTPETQYF. In nucleotides, the CDR3 is TGTGCCAGCAGCAAACTCGGGGAGGCGGGGGAGCTTACACCCGAGACCCAGTACTTC.

A note on this clonotype: A read error may be the cause here, since a much bigger clone is one base away. The CDR3 sequence: CAGSYEGEHSPLHF. CDR3 in DNA: TGTGCCGGCAGTTACGAAGGGGAGCATTCACCCCTCCACTTT. V is TRBV6-7 and J is TRBJ1-6; tentative D call: TRBD1 (5 bases). TRBV6-7 is marked as an open reading frame, function uncertain. The CDR3 totals 14 residues.

The chain combines TRBV29-1 with TRBJ2-3, with D unresolved. Germline CDR1 is SQVTM and CDR2 is ANQGSEA. The V and J ends lost 4 bases and 0 bases respectively, with 11 bases between them. The CDR3 has 14 amino acids. In nucleotides, the CDR3 is TGCAGCGTTGTGCAGGAAACTAGCACAGATACGCAGTATTTT. Its protein is CSVVQETSTDTQYF.

As regards this clonotype: Relative to the germline gene, one junction end is altered; a read error may explain this. J is TRBJ1-6 and V is TRBV19, with 8 positions matching TRBD1. The CDR3 runs 14 residues. Germline CDR1 reads LNHDA; CDR2 reads SQIVND (reference sequence). DNA of the CDR3: TGTTCCAGTAGTATAGACAGGGGAAATTCACCCCTCCACTTT. Amino acid sequence: CSSSIDRGNSPLHF. Drawing the rest from reference TRBV19 and TRBJ1-6, the complete variable domain is DGGITQSPKYLFRKEGQNVTLSCEQNLNHDAMYWYRQDPGQGLRLIYYSQIVNDFQKGDIAEGYSVSREKKESFPLTVTSAQKNPTAFYLCSSSIDRGNSPLHFGNGTRLTVT.

The chain couples TRBV10-1 to TRBJ2-2; 8 bases are a match to TRBD2. Germline loops: CDR1 WNHNN, CDR2 SYGVQD (reference sequence). The length of the CDR3 is 16 residues. V was pared by 2 bases and J by 1 base, with 3 bases of the junction left unmatched. As DNA, the CDR3 is TGCGCCAGCAGTGAGATGGGACTAGTGAACACCGGGGAGCTGTTTTTT. Protein sequence: CASSEMGLVNTGELFF.

There are many counts of this clonotype. The V gene is TRBV6-6, the J gene TRBJ1-5, with a possible D match to TRBD1 (5 bases). Per the germline V gene, CDR1 is MNHNY and CDR2 is SVGAGI (reference sequence). With 7 bases removed from V and 10 bases from J, the gap between germline ends came to 20 bases. The CDR3 has 14 residues. The CDR3 nucleotides read TGTGCCAGCAACCTACAGGAAGGTTTTGCTCCCCAGCATTTT. It yields the protein CASNLQEGFAPQHF.

This clonotype has ten or more counts. This sequence joins TRBV28 and TRBJ2-7, with TRBD1 as a possible D gene (5 bases). CDR3 length equals 17 residues. CDR1 and CDR2 (germline): MDHEN, SYDVKM. The V end was cut by 4 bases, the J end by 0 bases, with 19 bases between. Written as DNA, the CDR3 is TGTGCCAGCAGTTCCTTTAGAATGGACACGAGCTCCTACGAGCAGTACTTC. Amino acids: CASSSFRMDTSSYEQYF.

This chain uses TRBV11-2 with TRBJ1-5, with 9 bases identical to TRBD1. The ends lost 2 bases at V and 5 bases at J; junction bases unmatched: 19. Per germline, CDR1 SGHAT and CDR2 FQNNGV. The length of the CDR3 is 20 residues. The CDR3 nucleotides read TGTGCCAGCAGCTTAACTCCAAAAACTAGCAGGACAGGGGACCATCAGCCCCAGCATTTT. This codes for CASSLTPKTSRTGDHQPQHF. The full variable domain, in which reference TRBV11-2 and TRBJ1-5 provide the parts outside the CDR3, is EAGVAQSPRYKIIEKRQSVAFWCNPISGHATLYWYQQILGQGPKLLIQFQNNGVVDDSQLPKDRFSAERLKGVDSTLKIQPAKLEDSAVYLCASSLTPKTSRTGDHQPQHFGDGTRLSIL.

In its sample, this clonotype was seen many times. The chain links TRBV14 to TRBJ2-5; D is uncertain. The CDR3 sequence is 17 residues long. Trimming shortened V by 0 bases and J by 1 base, and 15 bases separated the two germline ends. Per germline, CDR1 SGHDN and CDR2 FVKESK. The chain's CDR3 is CASSQDRAAALQETQYF. CDR3 nucleotides: TGTGCCAGCAGCCAAGACCGTGCAGCCGCCCTCCAAGAGACCCAGTACTTC.

This clonotype was counted only a few times. J is TRBJ2-5 and V is TRBV12-3 or TRBV12-4; D not resolved. The V gene lost 5 bases and the J gene lost 3 bases, with 13 bases spanning the gap. The CDR3 is 14 amino acids. The CDR3: CASSRLGSEETQYF. For the CDR3, the DNA is TGTGCCAGCAGTCGTCTTGGGTCCGAAGAGACCCAGTACTTC.

This clonotype was counted at least ten times. This chain connects TRBV7-9 to TRBJ2-5; D perhaps matches TRBD1 (5 bases). The V gene lost 10 bases and the J gene lost 5 bases, with 17 bases spanning the gap. This CDR3 spans 13 amino acids. Germline CDR1 reads SEHNR; CDR2 reads FQNEAQ (reference sequence). The CDR3 reads CATRQPSVETQYF. The CDR3 coding sequence is TGTGCCACCCGACAGCCCTCTGTTGAGACCCAGTACTTC.

Concerning this clonotype itself: Sequence at one end of the junction differs from germline and may be a read error. V is TRBV15 and J is TRBJ2-3, with a tentative D call TRBD2 (5 bases). This CDR3 has 16 amino acids. Germline values: CDR1 LNHNV, CDR2 YYDKDF (reference sequence). Written as DNA, the CDR3 is TGTGCCCCCAGCAGAGGCCAGCGGATAGGATCAGATACGCAGTATTTT. Translated, it gives CAPSRGQRIGSDTQYF.

At least ten counts were recorded for this clonotype. The rearrangement joins TRBV5-6 to TRBJ1-1, with 8 bases lining up with TRBD1. The CDR3 runs 17 residues. The V and J ends lost 1 base and 5 bases, in that order; junction bases with no gene match: 13. Germline V lookup: CDR1 SGHDT, CDR2 YYEEEE. The CDR3 here is CASSLSSAGGFGTEAFF. For the CDR3, the DNA is TGTGCCAGCAGCTTGAGCTCGGCAGGGGGCTTCGGTACTGAAGCTTTCTTT.

The rearrangement joins TRBV19 to TRBJ2-2; TRBD1 might be the D (7 bases). This CDR3 spans 17 amino acids. Germline V lookup: CDR1 LNHDA, CDR2 SQIVND (reference sequence). V was clipped by 4 bases and J by 5 bases, with 20 bases between them. The CDR3 region has the DNA TGTGCCAGTAGTAGCGGGACAGCCCACGACGGGACCGGGGAGCTGTTTTTT. It is translated as CASSSGTAHDGTGELFF.

The chain links TRBV9 to TRBJ1-3; D not certain. This CDR3 is 14 amino acids long. V was clipped by 3 bases and J by 5 bases, with 12 bases between them. Germline loops: CDR1 SGDLS, CDR2 YYNGEE. The CDR3 DNA reads TGTGCCAGCAGCGATGGAGACGGCAGAAACACCATATATTTT. Its translation is CASSDGDGRNTIYF.

This clonotype occurred a few times. CDR3 sequence reads: CATSSQKRETQYF. As DNA, the CDR3 is TGTGCCACCAGCAGTCAGAAAAGAGAGACCCAGTACTTC. The V gene is TRBV15, the J gene TRBJ2-5; D is unclear. The CDR3 runs to 13 residues. The germline V and J ends were trimmed by 3 bases and 4 bases, with 9 bases remaining between them. Germline V gene sequence: CDR1 LNHNV, CDR2 YYDKDF (reference sequence).

This clonotype was observed at least ten times. The chain is built from TRBV29-1 and TRBJ2-2; D is uncertain. Germline CDR1 SQVTM, CDR2 ANQGSEA. Trimming shortened V by 0 bases and J by 2 bases, and 7 bases separated the two germline ends. CDR3 length equals 14 residues. The CDR3 reads CSVEDGINTGELFF. Here the CDR3 DNA reads TGCAGCGTTGAAGACGGAATAAACACCGGGGAGCTGTTTTTT.

The chain couples TRBV28 to TRBJ1-4, with TRBD1 as a possible D gene (6 bases). CDR3 length equals 14 residues. Germline CDR1 and CDR2: MDHEN and SYDVKM. Between the trimmed V and J ends, which lost 8 bases and 5 bases, there was a span of 15 bases. The CDR3 coding sequence is TGTGCCAGCGGTGCGGGACACCGAAATGAAAAACTGTTTTTT. Amino acids: CASGAGHRNEKLFF.

This clonotype came up a few times. The chain employs TRBV19 and TRBJ1-1; no clear D. V was cut by 7 bases and J by 3 bases, with 12 bases left in between. Germline CDR1 and CDR2: LNHDA and SQIVND (reference sequence). This CDR3 is built from 13 residues. Here the CDR3 DNA reads TGTGCCAGTACCAACACGGCGGACACTGAAGCTTTCTTT. Protein: CASTNTADTEAFF.

This clonotype turned up a few times. The chain carries TRBV19 and TRBJ2-7, with TRBD2 matching 8 bases. This CDR3 has 14 amino acids. From germline, CDR1 is LNHDA and CDR2 SQIVND (reference sequence). Trimming removed 3 bases from V and 5 bases from J; junction bases left unmatched: 6. CDR3 loop: CASSMSGGPDEQYF. The DNA of the CDR3 is TGTGCCAGTAGTATGTCGGGAGGGCCCGACGAGCAGTACTTC.

The gene calls are TRBV19 and TRBJ1-3, with D possibly matching TRBD1 (6 bases). The V gene's germline CDR1 is LNHDA and CDR2 SQIVND (reference sequence). CDR3 length equals 16 residues. The V gene lost 7 bases and the J gene lost 0 bases, with 16 bases spanning the gap. The CDR3 DNA follows: TGTGCCAGTAAGCTAGGGGGGGAGAGCTCTGGAAACACCATATATTTT. It is translated as CASKLGGESSGNTIYF.